This T cell receptor (beta chain) was identified in a study of OX40 agonist ivuxolimab in advanced cancers. It was autoimmune disease history or systemic immunosuppression that excluded patients. Assay: immunoSEQ multiplex PCR; the TCRdb copy retains only in-frame clones and omits some. The sample holds under 95,000 clones, about 90% seen once. The CDR3 loop spans 15 amino acids. In germline, CDR1 is MGHRA, CDR2 YSYEKL. With V trimmed by 1 base and J by 5 bases, 6 bases remained unmatched. This rearrangement joins TRBV4-1 to TRBJ2-3; the match to TRBD1 covers 7 bases. The source was CD4+ or CD8+ T cells sorted from blood, collected in a trial of the OX40 agonist ivuxolimab. This TCR derives from an adult with an advanced solid tumor such as melanoma, head and neck, liver or kidney cancer. The CDR3 nucleotides are TGCGCCAGCAGCCAAGTTCAGGGGGATGGAGATACGCAGTATTTT. Its protein product is CASSQVQGDGDTQYF.